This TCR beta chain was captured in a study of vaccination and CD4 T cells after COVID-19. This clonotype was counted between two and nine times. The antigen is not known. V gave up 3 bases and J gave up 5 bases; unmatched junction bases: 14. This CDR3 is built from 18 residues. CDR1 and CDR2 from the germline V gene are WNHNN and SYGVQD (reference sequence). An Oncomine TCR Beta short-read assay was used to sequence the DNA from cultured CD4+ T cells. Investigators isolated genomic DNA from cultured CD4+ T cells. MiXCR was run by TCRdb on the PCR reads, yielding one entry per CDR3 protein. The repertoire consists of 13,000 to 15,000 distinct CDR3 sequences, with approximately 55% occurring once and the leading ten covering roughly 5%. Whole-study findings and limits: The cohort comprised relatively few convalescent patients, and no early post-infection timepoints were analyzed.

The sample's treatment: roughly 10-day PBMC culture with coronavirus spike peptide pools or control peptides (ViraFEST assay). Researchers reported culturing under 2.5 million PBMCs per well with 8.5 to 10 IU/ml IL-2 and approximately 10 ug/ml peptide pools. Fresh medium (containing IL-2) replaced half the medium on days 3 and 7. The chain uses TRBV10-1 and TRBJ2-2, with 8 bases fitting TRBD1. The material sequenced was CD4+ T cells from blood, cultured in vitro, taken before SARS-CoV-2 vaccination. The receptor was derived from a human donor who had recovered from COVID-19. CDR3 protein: CASSEGSQGALKTGELFF. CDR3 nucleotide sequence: TGCGCCAGCAGTGAAGGGTCCCAGGGGGCGCTTAAGACCGGGGAGCTGTTTTTT.